This T cell receptor (beta chain) was captured in a study of cytomegalovirus exposure and HLA in healthy donors. This clone has just one count. What it binds is not known. Notes on the study in general: Associated with cytomegalovirus, according to the listing, were fewer than 200 TCR beta chains. In vitro assays verified that a few CMV-associated chains recognized CMV antigens specifically.

The donors were members of the validation cohort comprising approximately 110 subjects, separate from the approximately 630-subject first cohort. The germline V gene encodes CDR1 SEHNR and CDR2 FQNEAQ (reference sequence). V was clipped by 8 bases and J by 4 bases, with 15 bases between them. The CDR3 spans 13 residues. Here immunoSEQ multiplex PCR was the method, and the copy in TCRdb shows in-frame clones only, minus some. The sample contains about 160,000 clones, 80% to 85% of which appear only once. The clonotype originates from a man aged 30 to 45 in good health and CMV-seropositive. The chain is built from TRBV7-9 and TRBJ2-7; no definite D call. Sequenced material: PBMCs. This CDR3 is CASLADPSYEQYF. The CDR3, as DNA: TGTGCCAGCCTGGCGGATCCTTCGTACGAGCAGTACTTC.